The present T cell receptor (beta chain) was sequenced within a study of cytomegalovirus exposure and HLA in healthy donors. At the level of the study: From donors who were HLA-typed, an early data release held 70 million to 90 million unique TCRs.

The CDR3 is 15 amino acids. CDR1 MDHEN and CDR2 SYDVKM come from the germline V gene. Trimming pared 4 bases from V and 6 bases from J, leaving 19 bases between. The study's findings and limits: When the data were analyzed later, several of the most significant clusters appeared to be linked to common viral pathogens. The study put some 150 TCR beta chains on its list as cytomegalovirus-associated.

This clone turned up a few times. Its antigen is as yet unknown. Primers: 60 Vbeta forward and 13 Jbeta reverse. Assay used: immunoSEQ multiplex PCR; TCRdb lists only in-frame clones, some missing. The sample yields about 43,000 clones, under 65% seen once. This sequence joins TRBV28 and TRBJ2-7; possibly TRBD1 for D (5 bases). The sequence derives from a human donor in good health. Sequences were obtained from PBMCs. CDR3 nucleotide sequence: TGTGCCAGCAGTTCCCCCCAGGGTGGGGCAAGCGAGCAGTACTTC. It yields the protein CASSSPQGGASEQYF.